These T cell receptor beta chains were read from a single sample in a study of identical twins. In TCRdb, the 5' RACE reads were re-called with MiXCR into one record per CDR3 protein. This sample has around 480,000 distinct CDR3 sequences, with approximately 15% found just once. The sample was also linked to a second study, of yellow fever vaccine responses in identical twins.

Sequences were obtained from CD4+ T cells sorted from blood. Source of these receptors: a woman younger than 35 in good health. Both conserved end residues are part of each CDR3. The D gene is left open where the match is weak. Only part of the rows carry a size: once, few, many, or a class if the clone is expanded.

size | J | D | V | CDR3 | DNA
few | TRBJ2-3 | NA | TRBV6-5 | CASSYSGTKAPDTQYF | TGTGCCAGCAGTTACTCTGGGACCAAGGCTCCAGATACGCAGTATTTT
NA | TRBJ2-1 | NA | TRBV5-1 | CASSFHRDGYNEQFF | TGCGCCAGCAGCTTTCACAGGGACGGGTACAATGAGCAGTTCTTC
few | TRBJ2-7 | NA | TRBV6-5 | CASSYSILAGTYEQYF | TGTGCCAGCAGTTACTCGATCCTGGCAGGTACCTACGAGCAGTACTTC
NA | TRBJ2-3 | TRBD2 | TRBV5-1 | CASSFTSGSADTQYF | TGCGCCAGCAGCTTTACTAGCGGGAGCGCAGATACGCAGTATTTT
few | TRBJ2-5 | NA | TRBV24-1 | CATSLPQGDSQETQYF | TGTGCCACCAGTCTACCCCAAGGAGACAGCCAAGAGACCCAGTACTTC
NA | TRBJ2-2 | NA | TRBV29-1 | CSVKAGNTGELFF | TGCAGCGTTAAGGCAGGGAACACCGGGGAGCTGTTTTTT
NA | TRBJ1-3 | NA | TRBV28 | CASRDRYF | TGTGCCAGCAGAGATCGATATTTT
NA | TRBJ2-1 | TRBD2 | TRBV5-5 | CASSFSGTSGKYNEQFF | TGTGCCAGCAGCTTCTCCGGGACTAGCGGCAAATACAATGAGCAGTTCTTC
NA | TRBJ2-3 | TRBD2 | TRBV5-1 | CASSLLLAGTDTQYF | TGCGCCAGCAGCTTGCTCCTAGCGGGCACAGATACGCAGTATTTT
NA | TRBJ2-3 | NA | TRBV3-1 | CASSQEPGRVTDTQYF | TGTGCCAGCAGCCAAGAACCGGGAAGAGTCACAGATACGCAGTATTTT
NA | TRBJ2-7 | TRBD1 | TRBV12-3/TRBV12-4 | CASRDRDEQYF | TGTGCCAGCAGGGACAGGGACGAGCAGTACTTC
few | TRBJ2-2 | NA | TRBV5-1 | CASSLGQGLTGELFF | TGCGCCAGCAGCTTGGGTCAGGGTCTTACCGGGGAGCTGTTTTTT
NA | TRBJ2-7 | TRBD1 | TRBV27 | CASSKGTGGTYEQYF | TGTGCCAGCAGCAAGGGGACAGGGGGTACCTACGAGCAGTACTTC
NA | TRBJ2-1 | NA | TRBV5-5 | CASSFSLLGPVDEQFF | TGTGCCAGCAGCTTTTCCTTGCTGGGGCCTGTGGATGAGCAGTTCTTC
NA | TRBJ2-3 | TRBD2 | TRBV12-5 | CASGLVLGLAGGAFEVTADTQYF | TGTGCTAGTGGTTTGGTACTGGGGCTAGCGGGGGGGGCTTTCGAGGTAACCGCGGATACGCAGTATTTT
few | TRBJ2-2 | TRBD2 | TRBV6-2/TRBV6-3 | CAGAGTTHTGELFF | TGTGCCGGAGCCGGGACTACCCACACCGGGGAGCTGTTTTTT
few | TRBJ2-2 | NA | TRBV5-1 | CASSLSTGLDTGELFF | TGCGCCAGCAGCCTATCAACAGGGTTGGACACCGGGGAGCTGTTTTTT
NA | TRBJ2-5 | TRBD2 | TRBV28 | CASSSTGTSGGQETQYF | TGTGCCAGCAGTTCTACCGGGACTAGCGGGGGCCAAGAGACCCAGTACTTC
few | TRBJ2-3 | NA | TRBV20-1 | CSARRAQGTDTQYF | TGCAGTGCTAGACGGGCCCAGGGGACAGATACGCAGTATTTT
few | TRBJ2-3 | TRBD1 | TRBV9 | CASSVGWTGKKNHLTDTQYF | TGTGCCAGCAGCGTAGGCTGGACAGGCAAAAAAAACCACCTCACAGATACGCAGTATTTT